This TCR beta chain was profiled in a study of blood T cell repertoires in COVID-19. Overall study context: Acute and convalescent COVID-19 samples came from the United States, Italy and Spain.

Study processing details: Reference gene primers were amplified, and this amplification served to estimate nucleated cell counts. TCRdb keeps only in-frame clones here, not all; method: immunoSEQ multiplex PCR. V, J and clone size derive from that table, while D and trimming were established from the DNA sequence. The sample comprises 140,000 or so clones, about 86% of which are singletons, and more than 7% rests with the top ten. V dropped 3 bases and J dropped 3; count of bases not matched to a gene: 2. CDR1 and CDR2 from the germline V gene are MGHRA and YSYEKL. The CDR3 has 15 amino acids. Sequenced input: peripheral blood. The clonotype originates from a human donor in a cohort sampled during active COVID-19. V gene TRBV4-1 combines with J gene TRBJ2-7; 13 positions agree with TRBD2. The chain's CDR3 is CASSQGTSGDYEQYF. The CDR3 DNA reads TGCGCCAGCAGCCAGGGGACTAGCGGGGACTACGAGCAGTACTTC.